The 11 T cell receptor beta chains below were found in one sample sequenced in a study of monozygotic twins with inflammatory bowel disease. Following a re-call of the 5' RACE reads, TCRdb has one entry per CDR3 protein and lacks DNA. The sample's table shows over 130,000 distinct CDR3 sequences. Sequencing was done on a sample of blood. The receptors were sampled from a human donor with ulcerative colitis or Crohn's disease, or a healthy co-twin of an affected twin (not recorded which).

CDR3: CASSLRQGTGVGEQYF. V usage is TRBV7-8 and J usage is TRBJ2-7; there is no DNA to check the TCRdb D call of TRBD1. In germline, CDR1 is SGHVS, CDR2 FQNEAQ. The CDR3 runs to 16 residues.

The V and J genes are TRBV4-2 and TRBJ2-3; the D call from TCRdb, TRBD2, cannot be confirmed without DNA. Germline assignment: CDR1 LGHNA and CDR2 YNFKEQ. The CDR3 is 18 amino acids. The CDR3 sequence is CASSPLLSLAGPTDTQYF.

The chain links TRBV7-2 to TRBJ2-7; TCRdb names TRBD2, which stays unverified in the absence of DNA. Germline V gene data show CDR1 as SGHTA and CDR2 as FQGNSA. The CDR3 totals 16 residues. The CDR3 loop is CASSLGPRRETYEQYF.

CDR3 sequence: CASSPLRANEQFF. The chain joins TRBV7-6 to TRBJ2-1; TCRdb indicates TRBD2, and absent DNA this call remains unverified. The length of the CDR3 is 13 residues. Looked up from germline, CDR1 is SGHVS and CDR2 is FNYEAQ.

The CDR3 here is CASSIMLTAPQDIQYF. The genes are TRBV19 and TRBJ2-4; TCRdb's D gene call, TRBD1, goes unchecked for lack of DNA. Germline CDR1 and CDR2: LNHDA and SQIVND (reference sequence). CDR3 length: 16 amino acids. Full variable domain (rest looked up from reference TRBV19 and TRBJ2-4): DGGITQSPKYLFRKEGQNVTLSCEQNLNHDAMYWYRQDPGQGLRLIYYSQIVNDFQKGDIAEGYSVSREKKESFPLTVTSAQKNPTAFYLCASSIMLTAPQDIQYFGAGTRLSVL.

The V and J genes are TRBV29-1 and TRBJ2-6; the D gene TCRdb calls, TRBD1, cannot be checked with no DNA. Germline V lookup: CDR1 SQVTM, CDR2 ANQGSEA. The CDR3 covers 16 residues. The CDR3: CSAGQGASSGANVLTF.

This chain links TRBV13 with TRBJ2-5; TCRdb's assignment of TRBD1 cannot be checked, as there is no DNA. This CDR3 spans 14 amino acids. CDR1 and CDR2 from the germline V gene are PRHDT and FYEKMQ (reference sequence). CDR3 protein: CASSGTGGRETQYF.

The chain joins TRBV7-6 to TRBJ2-1; the TCRdb D gene call, TRBD1, has no DNA to confirm it. This CDR3 is built from 17 residues. CDR1 SGHVS and CDR2 FNYEAQ come from the germline V gene. The CDR3 loop is CASSLAEGGTGYNEEFF.

The rearrangement uses TRBV20-1 and TRBJ2-1; TCRdb selects TRBD2, and the lack of DNA leaves this call unchecked. Per the germline V gene, CDR1 is DFQATT and CDR2 is SNEGSKA (reference sequence). This CDR3 region has 19 residues. The CDR3: CSARGRLGWTSGGDNEQFF.

The chain has TRBV12-3 or TRBV12-4 and TRBJ2-7; TCRdb selects TRBD2, and the lack of DNA leaves this call unchecked. The CDR3 length is 16 residues. The CDR3 sequence is CASCFLTSGVNCEQYF.

The V gene is TRBV14, the J gene TRBJ2-2; TCRdb returns TRBD1, unconfirmable since there is no DNA. This CDR3 spans 15 amino acids. Germline loops: CDR1 SGHDN, CDR2 FVKESK. The CDR3 sequence is CASSQRTGGGGELFF.